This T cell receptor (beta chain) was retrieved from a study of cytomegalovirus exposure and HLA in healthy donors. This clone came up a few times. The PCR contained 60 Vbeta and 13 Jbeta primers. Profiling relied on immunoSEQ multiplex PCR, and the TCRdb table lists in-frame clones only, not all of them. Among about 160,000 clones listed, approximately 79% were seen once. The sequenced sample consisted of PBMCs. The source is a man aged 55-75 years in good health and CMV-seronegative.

The CDR3 here is CASRSELAVEETQYF. Written as DNA, the CDR3 is TGTGCCAGCAGGTCCGAACTAGCTGTTGAGGAGACCCAGTACTTC. The gene calls are TRBV5-4 and TRBJ2-5, with D perhaps TRBD2 (6 bases). This CDR3 is built from 15 residues. Trimming cost V 5 bases and J 5 bases, with 19 bases left between them. Per germline, CDR1 SGHNT and CDR2 YYREEE (reference sequence).